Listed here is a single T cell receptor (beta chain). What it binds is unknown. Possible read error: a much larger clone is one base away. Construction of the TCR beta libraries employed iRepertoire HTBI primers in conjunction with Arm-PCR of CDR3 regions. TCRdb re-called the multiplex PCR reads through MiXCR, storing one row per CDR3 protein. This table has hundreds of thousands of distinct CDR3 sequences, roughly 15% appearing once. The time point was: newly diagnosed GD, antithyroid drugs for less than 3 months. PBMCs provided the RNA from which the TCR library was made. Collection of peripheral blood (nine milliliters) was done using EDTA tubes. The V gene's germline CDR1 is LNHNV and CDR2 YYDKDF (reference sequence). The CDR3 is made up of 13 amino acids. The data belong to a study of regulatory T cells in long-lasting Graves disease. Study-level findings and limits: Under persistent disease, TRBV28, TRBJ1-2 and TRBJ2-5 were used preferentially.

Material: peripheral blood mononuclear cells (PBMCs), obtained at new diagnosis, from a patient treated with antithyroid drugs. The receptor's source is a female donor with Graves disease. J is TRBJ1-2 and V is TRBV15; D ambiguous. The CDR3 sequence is CATRRDHLYGYTF. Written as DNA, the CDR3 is TGTGCCACCCGCAGAGATCACCTCTATGGCTACACCTTC.